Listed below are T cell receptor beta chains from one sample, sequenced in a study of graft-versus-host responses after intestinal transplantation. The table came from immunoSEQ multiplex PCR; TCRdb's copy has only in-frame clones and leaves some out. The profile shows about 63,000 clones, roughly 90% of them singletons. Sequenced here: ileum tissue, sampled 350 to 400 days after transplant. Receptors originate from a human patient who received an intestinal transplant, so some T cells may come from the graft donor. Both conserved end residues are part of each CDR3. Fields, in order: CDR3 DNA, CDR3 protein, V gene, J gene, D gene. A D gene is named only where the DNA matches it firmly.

CDR3nt: TGTGCCAGCAGTAGGAGTGCCGCTATGGGTACTGAAGCTTTCTTT
CDR3aa: CASSRSAAMGTEAFF
v_gene: TRBV5-4
j_gene: TRBJ1-1
d_gene: NA

CDR3nt: TGTGCCAGCAGCTCCGGGTCCTCAACGAACAGCGAAGGTATAGATGAGCAGTTCTTC
CDR3aa: CASSSGSSTNSEGIDEQFF
v_gene: TRBV7-7
j_gene: TRBJ2-1
d_gene: NA

CDR3nt: TGTGCCAGCAGTGACGCTAGCAGGGGGAACACTGAAGCTTTCTTT
CDR3aa: CASSDASRGNTEAFF
v_gene: TRBV2
j_gene: TRBJ1-1
d_gene: NA

CDR3nt: TGTGCCAGCAGCTTAACACTAGCGGGGACCTACGAGCAGTACTTC
CDR3aa: CASSLTLAGTYEQYF
v_gene: TRBV7-6
j_gene: TRBJ2-7
d_gene: TRBD2

CDR3nt: TGTGCCACCAGCAGATACCGGGGGGCCCTGAGTGAGCAGTTCTTC
CDR3aa: CATSRYRGALSEQFF
v_gene: TRBV15
j_gene: TRBJ2-1
d_gene: NA

CDR3nt: TGCGCCAGCAGCTTGGCCCCAAAGCCGAACACTGAAGCTTTCTTT
CDR3aa: CASSLAPKPNTEAFF
v_gene: TRBV5-1
j_gene: TRBJ1-1
d_gene: NA

CDR3nt: TGTGCCAGCAGTTACTCAGCTAATGAAAAACTGTTTTTT
CDR3aa: CASSYSANEKLFF
v_gene: TRBV6-5
j_gene: TRBJ1-4
d_gene: NA

CDR3nt: TGTGCCAGCAGCTTGGGGCCTGGGGTGTGGGGCAAAAACATTCAGTACTTC
CDR3aa: CASSLGPGVWGKNIQYF
v_gene: TRBV5-6
j_gene: TRBJ2-4
d_gene: NA

CDR3nt: TGTGCCAGCAGCTCCGACCCCATCGCGAGCATTCAGTACTTC
CDR3aa: CASSSDPIASIQYF
v_gene: TRBV6-6
j_gene: TRBJ2-4
d_gene: NA

CDR3nt: TGCGCCAGCATCGGACCCCCGGGTGGGGCCGATACGAATGGCTACACCTTC
CDR3aa: CASIGPPGGADTNGYTF
v_gene: TRBV10-2
j_gene: TRBJ1-2
d_gene: NA

CDR3nt: TGTGCCAGCAGTTTAAGGCGGGAGAGGACCGGGGAGCTGTTTTTT
CDR3aa: CASSLRRERTGELFF
v_gene: TRBV27
j_gene: TRBJ2-2
d_gene: TRBD2

CDR3nt: TGTGCCAGCAGGGACGGGTTAAGCAATGAGCAGTTCTTC
CDR3aa: CASRDGLSNEQFF
v_gene: TRBV2
j_gene: TRBJ2-1
d_gene: NA

CDR3nt: TGTGCCAGCGGAGACAGGGTACCCTCCGAGCAGTACTTC
CDR3aa: CASGDRVPSEQYF
v_gene: TRBV6-1
j_gene: TRBJ2-7
d_gene: TRBD1

CDR3nt: TGCGCCAGCACCGTTAGCGGGAGGGTAGGCGAGCAGTACTTC
CDR3aa: CASTVSGRVGEQYF
v_gene: TRBV5-1
j_gene: TRBJ2-7
d_gene: TRBD2

CDR3nt: TGTGCCAGCAGTGAGCTAGCTAGGGCCCAGTACTTC
CDR3aa: CASSELARAQYF
v_gene: TRBV2
j_gene: TRBJ2-5
d_gene: NA

CDR3nt: TGCGCCAGCAGTGGCGGCTATGGCTACACCTTC
CDR3aa: CASSGGYGYTF
v_gene: TRBV5-1
j_gene: TRBJ1-2
d_gene: NA

CDR3nt: TGCGCCAGCAGCCCTTGGGCCTTTAGCAATCAGCCCCAGCATTTT
CDR3aa: CASSPWAFSNQPQHF
v_gene: TRBV4-1
j_gene: TRBJ1-5
d_gene: NA